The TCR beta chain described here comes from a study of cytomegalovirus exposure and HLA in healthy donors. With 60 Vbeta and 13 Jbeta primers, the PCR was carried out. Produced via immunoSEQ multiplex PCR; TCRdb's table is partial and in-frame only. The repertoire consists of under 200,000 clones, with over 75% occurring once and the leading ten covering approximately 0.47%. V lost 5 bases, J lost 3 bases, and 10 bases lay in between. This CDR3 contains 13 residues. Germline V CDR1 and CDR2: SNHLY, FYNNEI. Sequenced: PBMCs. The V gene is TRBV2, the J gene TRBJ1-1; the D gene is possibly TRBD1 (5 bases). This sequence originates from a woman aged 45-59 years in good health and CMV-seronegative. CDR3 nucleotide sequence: TGTGCCAGCAGTTACAGGAGTGACACTGAAGCTTTCTTT. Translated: CASSYRSDTEAFF.